This T cell receptor beta chain was obtained from a study of identical twins. TCRdb ran MiXCR on the 5' RACE reads and lists one entry per CDR3 protein. This sample has hundreds of thousands of distinct CDR3 sequences, with more than 12% found just once. The CDR3 is 14 amino acids. Germline V gives CDR1 SNHLY, CDR2 FYNNEI. J gave up 9 bases and V 9 bases, and 10 bases lay outside the gene matches. This clonotype originated in a woman under 30 in good health. V and J are TRBV2 and TRBJ2-3, with 12 bases aligning to TRBD1. Sequenced sample: memory (CD45RO+) T cells sorted from blood. The CDR3 sequence: CASVPGQGARTQYF. The CDR3 nucleotides are TGTGCCAGTGTACCGGGACAGGGGGCCCGCACGCAGTATTTT. Based on the CDR3 plus reference TRBV2 and TRBJ2-3, the full variable domain is EPEVTQTPSHQVTQMGQEVILRCVPISNHLYFYWYRQILGQKVEFLVSFYNNEISEKSEIFDDQFSVERPDGSNFTLKIRSTKLEDSAMYFCASVPGQGARTQYFGPGTRLTVL.